The 29 T cell receptor beta chains below were found in one sample sequenced in a study of CD8+ T cells in alopecia areata. Sample treatment: oral pan-JAK inhibitor, 5-10 mg twice daily. Investigators isolated RNA and reverse transcribed it into cDNA to act as the sequencing template. The protocol was immunoSEQ multiplex PCR, while the TCRdb copy is restricted to in-frame clones and leaves out a portion. The table records 200,000 to 250,000 clones, roughly 56% of them present only once. Sequencing used CD4+ T cells sorted from blood, obtained at week 4, from a patient treated with tofacitinib. The source of these receptors is a human donor with alopecia areata.

This clone was seen only a few times. The chain recombines TRBV6-1 with TRBJ2-7; D unresolved. Trimming cost V 4 bases and J 4 bases, with 14 bases left between them. The CDR3 contains 14 residues. Germline lookup yields CDR1 MNHNS and CDR2 SASEGT. The CDR3 reads CASSVGHLRYEQYF. In DNA, the CDR3 is TGTGCCAGCAGTGTAGGGCATTTAAGATACGAGCAGTACTTC.

This chain links TRBV29-1 with TRBJ2-2; 8 bases align to TRBD1. Germline V lookup: CDR1 SQVTM, CDR2 ANQGSEA. The CDR3 runs to 13 residues. V gave up 5 bases and J gave up 6 bases; unmatched junction bases: 5. In DNA form, the CDR3 reads TGCAGCGTTCACCAGGGGGCACCCGGGGAGCTGTTTTTT. Translated: CSVHQGAPGELFF.

J is TRBJ2-2 and V is TRBV5-5, with D unresolved. Trimming took 5 bases from V and 3 from J, leaving 14 bases between them. This CDR3 has 15 residues. CDR1 is SGHKS, CDR2 YYEKEE, per germline (reference sequence). DNA for the CDR3: TGTGCCAGCAGATACACGATAACGGACACCGGGGAGCTGTTTTTT. It codes for CASRYTITDTGELFF.

DNA of the CDR3: TGCAGCGTTCCTCAAACAGGGGGGAACTATGGCTACACCTTC. Its protein is CSVPQTGGNYGYTF. V usage is TRBV29-1 and J usage is TRBJ1-2; 8 bases align to TRBD1. The germline gives CDR1 SQVTM, CDR2 ANQGSEA. Trimming removed 5 bases from V and 2 bases from J; junction bases left unmatched: 7. The CDR3 loop spans 14 amino acids. The whole variable domain, remainder taken from reference TRBV29-1 and TRBJ1-2, is SAVISQKPSRDICQRGTSLTIQCQVDSQVTMMFWYRQQPGQSLTLIATANQGSEATYESGFVIDKFPISRPNLTFSTLTVSNMSPEDSSIYLCSVPQTGGNYGYTFGSGTRLTVV.

The sample holds a few counts of this clone. This rearrangement joins TRBV29-1 to TRBJ1-5; D possibly corresponds to TRBD1 (6 bases). Looked up from germline, CDR1 is SQVTM and CDR2 is ANQGSEA. The CDR3 totals 13 residues. Trimming left V 7 bases short and J 1 base short, with 11 bases between. CDR3 DNA sequence: TGCAGCGCCGGGACAAGCAGCAATCAGCCCCAGCATTTT. Translation gives CSAGTSSNQPQHF.

The rearrangement uses TRBV27 and TRBJ2-2; a weak D match, TRBD2 (6 bases). The CDR3 is 17 residues long. The germline gives CDR1 MNHEY, CDR2 SMNVEV (reference sequence). Trimming removed 6 bases from V and 5 bases from J, with 22 bases in between. This CDR3 is CASSLSGTPSKTGELFF. CDR3 nucleotides: TGTGCCAGCAGCCTCTCCGGGACTCCCTCTAAGACCGGGGAGCTGTTTTTT.

J is TRBJ2-2 and V is TRBV29-1; maybe TRBD1 (6 bases). Deletions cut 5 bases from V and 5 bases from J, with 15 bases between. This CDR3 is built from 14 residues. Germline V gene sequence: CDR1 SQVTM, CDR2 ANQGSEA. CDR3 coding DNA: TGCAGCGTTATTGCAGGGGTGCAAACCGGGGAGCTGTTTTTT. Translating it yields CSVIAGVQTGELFF.

This clone appeared a few times. The chain joins TRBV7-8 to TRBJ2-5; D uncertain. The V gene lost 2 bases and the J gene lost 0 bases, with 10 bases spanning the gap. Germline V gives CDR1 SGHVS, CDR2 FQNEAQ. This CDR3 is built from 15 residues. The CDR3 nucleotides read TGTGCCAGCAGCTTAACTGACGGGTACCAAGAGACCCAGTACTTC. The encoded protein is CASSLTDGYQETQYF.

This chain links TRBV7-9 with TRBJ2-3; a possible D gene is TRBD2 (6 bases). The CDR3 length is 15 residues. Trimming shortened V by 1 base and J by 6 bases, and 14 bases separated the two germline ends. Germline V gene lookup returns CDR1 SEHNR and CDR2 FQNEAQ (reference sequence). CDR3 sequence reads: CASSLGVLAGDTQYF. Written as DNA, the CDR3 is TGTGCCAGCAGCTTAGGGGTACTAGCAGGCGATACGCAGTATTTT.

The chain uses TRBV7-2 and TRBJ2-3; TRBD1 is a possible D gene (5 bases). Germline CDR1 is SGHTA and CDR2 is FQGNSA. The CDR3 has 13 residues. Between the trimmed V and J ends, which lost 10 bases and 2 bases, there was a span of 13 bases. The CDR3 sequence is CAMGRTNTDTQYF. The CDR3 region has the DNA TGTGCCATGGGGCGTACCAACACAGATACGCAGTATTTT.

On this clone: The sample contains more than one DNA sequence encoding this CDR3. This chain uses TRBV9 with TRBJ1-6; D is perhaps TRBD1 (5 bases). Trimming cost V 0 bases and J 6 bases, with 7 bases left between them. Germline CDR1 is SGDLS and CDR2 is YYNGEE. CDR3 length: 14 residues. The CDR3 nucleotides read TGTGCCAGCAGCGTAGGGCAGGGTAATTCACCCCTCCACTTT. Translated: CASSVGQGNSPLHF.

The chain couples TRBV27 to TRBJ2-4; 7 bases are a match to TRBD1. Losses at the gene ends were 0 bases for V and 6 bases for J; bases not matched to a gene: 5. In germline, CDR1 is MNHEY, CDR2 SMNVEV (reference sequence). The CDR3 covers 15 residues. CDR3 nucleotide sequence: TGTGCCAGCAGTTTATCTGGACAGGCGGTAAACATTCAGTACTTC. Translation gives CASSLSGQAVNIQYF.

The J gene is TRBJ2-5, the V gene TRBV18, with D uncertain. Trimming cost V 3 bases and J 1 base, with 3 bases left between them. The CDR3 extends over 12 amino acids. Germline V lookup: CDR1 KGHSH, CDR2 LQKENI. This chain's CDR3 is CASSPVQETQYF. CDR3 DNA sequence: TGTGCCAGCTCACCCGTCCAAGAGACCCAGTACTTC.

The CDR3 sequence: CASSSPGEGTGELFF. CDR3 bases: TGTGCCAGCAGCTCCCCAGGGGAGGGCACCGGGGAGCTGTTTTTT. The rearrangement uses TRBV6-5 and TRBJ2-2; tentative D call: TRBD2 (7 bases). There are 15 residues in the CDR3. V lost 6 bases to trimming and J lost 4 bases, with 15 bases between them. Looked up from germline, CDR1 is MNHEY and CDR2 is SVGAGI.

This rearrangement joins TRBV19 to TRBJ1-2; TRBD1 aligns across 11 bases. The germline gives CDR1 LNHDA, CDR2 SQIVND (reference sequence). V lost 7 bases, J lost 4 bases, and 11 bases stayed unmatched. This CDR3 region has 16 residues. The CDR3 reads CASTLLTGTGGYGYTF. CDR3 bases: TGTGCCAGTACCCTCCTCACCGGGACAGGGGGCTATGGCTACACCTTC.

The rearrangement links TRBV27 to TRBJ1-1; D may be TRBD1 (5 bases). The CDR3 runs 14 residues. Per germline, CDR1 MNHEY and CDR2 SMNVEV (reference sequence). V lost 2 bases and J 1 base, leaving 8 bases between the germline ends. CDR3 sequence reads: CASSLRDGNTEAFF. CDR3 bases: TGTGCCAGCAGTTTACGGGACGGGAACACTGAAGCTTTCTTT.

This clone was detected a few times. The chain employs TRBV19 and TRBJ2-1; tentative D call: TRBD1 (6 bases). This CDR3 region has 11 residues. CDR1 and CDR2 (germline): LNHDA, SQIVND (reference sequence). Trimming shortened V by 7 bases and J by 8 bases, and 9 bases separated the two germline ends. The CDR3 sequence is CASTRGYEQFF. The DNA of the CDR3 is TGTGCCAGTACCAGGGGCTATGAGCAGTTCTTC.

J is TRBJ2-7 and V is TRBV11-1, with a weak D call TRBD2 (7 bases). Between the trimmed V and J ends, which lost 5 bases and 7 bases, there was a span of 18 bases. The CDR3 is 14 residues long. In germline, CDR1 is SGHAT, CDR2 FQDESV (reference sequence). CDR3 protein: CASSTIQGAGEQYF. The CDR3 coding sequence is TGTGCCAGCAGCACTATACAGGGAGCGGGGGAGCAGTACTTC.

This chain links TRBV4-3 with TRBJ1-1, with D unresolved. Per the germline V gene, CDR1 is LGHNA and CDR2 is YSLEER. V dropped 3 bases and J dropped 8 bases, with 13 bases sitting between them. The CDR3 extends over 13 amino acids. For the CDR3, the DNA is TGCGCCAGCAGCCACGCCGGACGGACCGAAGCTTTCTTT. It specifies CASSHAGRTEAFF.

On this clone: At the DNA level, this CDR3 is encoded by other sequences in the same sample as well. The chain recombines TRBV14 with TRBJ2-7; tentative D call: TRBD2 (6 bases). This CDR3 contains 14 residues. Germline CDR1 SGHDN, CDR2 FVKESK. The V and J ends lost 4 bases and 0 bases respectively, with 10 bases between them. CDR3 sequence: CASSPRDFSYEQYF. CDR3 coding DNA: TGTGCCAGCAGCCCCCGGGACTTCTCCTACGAGCAGTACTTC.

The chain joins TRBV7-2 to TRBJ2-7, with 14 bases aligning to TRBD2. CDR3 length: 14 amino acids. CDR1 is SGHTA, CDR2 FQGNSA, per germline. With 3 bases clipped from V and 5 bases from J, the junction kept 0 bases outside the gene matches. The CDR3 protein is CASSLGLAGDEQYF. CDR3 nucleotides: TGTGCCAGCAGCTTGGGACTAGCGGGAGACGAGCAGTACTTC. The full variable domain, completed using reference TRBV7-2 and TRBJ2-7, is GAGVSQSPSNKVTEKGKDVELRCDPISGHTALYWYRQSLGQGLEFLIYFQGNSAPDKSGLPSDRFSAERTGGSVSTLTIQRTQQEDSAVYLCASSLGLAGDEQYFGPGTRLTVT.

This sequence joins TRBV7-8 and TRBJ1-6; D may be TRBD1 (5 bases). Germline loops: CDR1 SGHVS, CDR2 FQNEAQ. Trimming pared 0 bases from V and 7 bases from J, leaving 13 bases between. The CDR3 has 16 amino acids. CDR3 nucleotide sequence: TGTGCCAGCAGCTTAGCGCGGGGGACGGGCAATTCACCCCTCCACTTT. It is translated as CASSLARGTGNSPLHF.

The chain recombines TRBV7-3 with TRBJ2-2; D gene ambiguous. Germline CDR1 reads SGHTA; CDR2 reads FQGTGA. This CDR3 has 13 residues. V gave up 1 base and J gave up 7 bases, with 7 bases separating them. The CDR3 protein is CASSLKPNGELFF. For the CDR3, the DNA is TGTGCCAGCAGCTTAAAACCGAACGGGGAGCTGTTTTTT.

CDR3 DNA: TGCAGCGTTGGGGGCAGCGAAGCTTTCTTT. Protein: CSVGGSEAFF. The gene calls are TRBV29-1 and TRBJ1-1; perhaps TRBD1 as D (5 bases). This CDR3 is 10 amino acids long. CDR1 is SQVTM, CDR2 ANQGSEA, per germline. Trimming stripped 4 bases from V and 8 bases from J, with 8 bases between.

The chain couples TRBV27 to TRBJ2-7; 7 bases agree with TRBD1. From germline, CDR1 is MNHEY and CDR2 SMNVEV (reference sequence). This CDR3 comprises 13 residues. Trimming cost V 7 bases and J 2 bases; bases outside gene matches: 5. CDR3 region: CASKQGDPYEQYF. DNA for the CDR3: TGTGCCAGCAAGCAGGGGGACCCCTACGAGCAGTACTTC.

The V gene is TRBV9, the J gene TRBJ2-3, with no clear D. Germline CDR1 reads SGDLS; CDR2 reads YYNGEE. Trimming removed 4 bases from V and 4 bases from J, with 13 bases in between. This CDR3 is 14 amino acids long. The CDR3 region is CASSRGVPPDTQYF. CDR3 in DNA: TGTGCCAGCAGCCGTGGGGTACCGCCAGATACGCAGTATTTT.

A few counts support this clone. No conserved phenylalanine or tryptophan ends this CDR3, so it is likely a read error. Because the CDR3's place on the DNA is in doubt, the DNA is left out and the CDR3 is given as listed by TCRdb. This chain links TRBV6-1 with TRBJ2-7; the table calls TRBD2, which could not be checked here. Germline V gene sequence: CDR1 MNHNS, CDR2 SASEGT. The CDR3 length equals 11 residues, ends included. The CDR3 sequence is CASMTAGHLRL.

This clone was picked up a small number of times. V is TRBV7-2 and J is TRBJ1-4, with TRBD1 matching over 7 bases. The germline gives CDR1 SGHTA, CDR2 FQGNSA. V shed 5 bases, J shed 4 bases, and the junction held 4 bases outside the gene matches. The CDR3 spans 14 residues. The CDR3: CASSPGQVNEKLFF. For the CDR3, the DNA is TGTGCCAGCAGCCCCGGACAGGTTAATGAAAAACTGTTTTTT.

The gene calls are TRBV5-1 and TRBJ2-2; D is unclear. This CDR3 is built from 15 residues. Germline V lookup: CDR1 SGHRS, CDR2 YFSETQ. V lost 0 bases and J lost 2, with 8 bases in between. The CDR3 protein is CASSLEVVNTGELFF. The DNA for the CDR3 is TGCGCCAGCAGCTTGGAAGTCGTAAACACCGGGGAGCTGTTTTTT.